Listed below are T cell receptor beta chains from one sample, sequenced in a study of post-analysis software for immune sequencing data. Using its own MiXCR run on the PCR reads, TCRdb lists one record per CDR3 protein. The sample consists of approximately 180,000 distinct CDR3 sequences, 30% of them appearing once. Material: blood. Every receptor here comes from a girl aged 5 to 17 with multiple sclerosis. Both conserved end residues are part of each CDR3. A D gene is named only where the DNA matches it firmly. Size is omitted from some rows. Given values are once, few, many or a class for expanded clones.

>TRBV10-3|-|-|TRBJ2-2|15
TGTGCCATCAGTGACCGGGACCCGAACACCGGGGAGCTGTTTTTT
CAISDRDPNTGELFF
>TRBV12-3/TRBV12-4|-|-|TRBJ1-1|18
TGTGCCAGCAGTTCCCGTATACCTTTGGGACACCCGAACACTGAAGCTTTCTTT
CASSSRIPLGHPNTEAFF
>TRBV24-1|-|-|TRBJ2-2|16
TGTGCCACCAGTGATTTGCAAAGTGGGGTCACCGGGGAGCTGTTTTTT
CATSDLQSGVTGELFF
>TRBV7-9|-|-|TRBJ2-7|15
TGTGCCAGCAGCTTTAGGGGGACGAGTGACTACGAGCAGTACTTC
CASSFRGTSDYEQYF
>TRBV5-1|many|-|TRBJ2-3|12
TGCGCCAGCAGCTTCGACTCAGATACGCAGTATTTT
CASSFDSDTQYF
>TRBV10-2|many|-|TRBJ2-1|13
TGCGCCAGCAGACCCCCCGGCGACGTTGAGCAGTTCTTC
CASRPPGDVEQFF
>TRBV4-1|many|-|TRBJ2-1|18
TGCGCCAGCAGCCAAGATTTTAAGGACTTCAGCTCCTACAATGAGCAGTTCTTC
CASSQDFKDFSSYNEQFF
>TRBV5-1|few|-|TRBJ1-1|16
TGCGCCAGCAGCTCGGGTACACAGGATCTTGGTACTGAAGCTTTCTTT
CASSSGTQDLGTEAFF
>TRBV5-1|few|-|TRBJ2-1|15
TGCGCCAGCAGCTTGGAGATAGAGTCAAGGCATGAGCAGTTCTTC
CASSLEIESRHEQFF
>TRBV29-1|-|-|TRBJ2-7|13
TGCAGCGTTGTATGGCAGGGAACCTACGGGCAGTACTTC
CSVVWQGTYGQYF
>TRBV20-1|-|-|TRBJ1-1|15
TGCAGTGCTAGAGATATGGGCCTAGGCAACACTGAAGCTTTCTTT
CSARDMGLGNTEAFF
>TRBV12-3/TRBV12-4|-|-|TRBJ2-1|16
TGTGCCAGCAGTTTCGGTGGGCAGGGCGCCTACAATGAGCAGTTCTTC
CASSFGGQGAYNEQFF
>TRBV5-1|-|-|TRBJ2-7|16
TGCGCCAGCAGCTTGGAGTTAGGACAGCAGGGATACGAGCAGTACTTC
CASSLELGQQGYEQYF
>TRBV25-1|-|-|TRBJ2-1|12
TGTGCCAGCAGTGAACGAAACAATGAGCAGTTCTTC
CASSERNNEQFF
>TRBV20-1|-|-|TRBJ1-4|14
TGCAGTGCTAGACAGGGTACCGTTAATGAAAAACTGTTTTTT
CSARQGTVNEKLFF
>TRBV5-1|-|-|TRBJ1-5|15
TGCGCCAGCAGCCCGAGGGACGGAAGCAATCAGCCCCAGCATTTT
CASSPRDGSNQPQHF
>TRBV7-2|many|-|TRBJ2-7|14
TGTGCCAGCACCCGTGGGGGAAGTCCCTACGAGCAGTACTTC
CASTRGGSPYEQYF
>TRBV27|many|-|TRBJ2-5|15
TGTGCCAGCAGCTCTTTGGAGGGTATTGCGGAGACCCAGTACTTC
CASSSLEGIAETQYF
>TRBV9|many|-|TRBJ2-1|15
TGTGCCAGCAGCGTAGAGGGGACTACAGGGAATGAGCAGTTCTTC
CASSVEGTTGNEQFF
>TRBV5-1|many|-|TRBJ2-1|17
TGCGCCAGCAGCCATTTTGGGCAGGGGACCCTCTACAATGAGCAGTTCTTC
CASSHFGQGTLYNEQFF
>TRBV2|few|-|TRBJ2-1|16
TGTGCCAGCAGTGCCATGGGGGGGCGGTTCTACAATGAGCAGTTCTTC
CASSAMGGRFYNEQFF
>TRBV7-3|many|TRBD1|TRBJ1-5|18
TGTGCCAGCAGCTGGGCTCGGACAGGGGAAACGGTCAATCAGCCCCAGCATTTT
CASSWARTGETVNQPQHF